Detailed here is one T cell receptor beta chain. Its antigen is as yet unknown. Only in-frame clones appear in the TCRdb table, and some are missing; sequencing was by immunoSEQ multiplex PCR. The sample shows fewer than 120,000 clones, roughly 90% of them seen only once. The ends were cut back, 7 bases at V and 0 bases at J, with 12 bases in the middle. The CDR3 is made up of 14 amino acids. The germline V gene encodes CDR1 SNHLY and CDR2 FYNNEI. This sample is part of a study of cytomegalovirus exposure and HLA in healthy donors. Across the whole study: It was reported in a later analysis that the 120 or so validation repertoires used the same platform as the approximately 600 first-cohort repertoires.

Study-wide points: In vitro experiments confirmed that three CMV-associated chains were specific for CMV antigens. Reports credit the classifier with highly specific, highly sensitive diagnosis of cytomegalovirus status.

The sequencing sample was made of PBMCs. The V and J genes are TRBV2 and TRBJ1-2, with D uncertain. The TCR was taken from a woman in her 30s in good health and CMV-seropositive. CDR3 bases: TGTGCCAGCAAGAGCCGCTCCGCTAACTATGGCTACACCTTC. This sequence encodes CASKSRSANYGYTF.